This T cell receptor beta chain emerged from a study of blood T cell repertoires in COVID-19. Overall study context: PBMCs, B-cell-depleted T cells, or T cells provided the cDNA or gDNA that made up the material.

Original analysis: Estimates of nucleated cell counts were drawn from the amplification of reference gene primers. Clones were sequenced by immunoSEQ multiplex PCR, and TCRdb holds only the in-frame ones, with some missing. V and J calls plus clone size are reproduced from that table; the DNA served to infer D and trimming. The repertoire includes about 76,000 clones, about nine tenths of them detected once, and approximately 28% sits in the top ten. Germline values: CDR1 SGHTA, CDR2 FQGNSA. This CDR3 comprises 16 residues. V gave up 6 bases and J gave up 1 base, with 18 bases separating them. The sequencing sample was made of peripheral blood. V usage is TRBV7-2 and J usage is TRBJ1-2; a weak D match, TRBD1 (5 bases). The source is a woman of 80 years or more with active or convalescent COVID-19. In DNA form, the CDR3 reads TGTGCCAGCAGTGAATTGGGGCTAACCCTTAACTATGGCTACACCTTC. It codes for CASSELGLTLNYGYTF.